This T cell receptor (beta chain) is from a study of T cell changes during pregnancy in multiple sclerosis. This CDR3 has 15 amino acids. V trimming: 2 bases; J trimming: 10 bases; junction bases outside the gene matches: 7. Germline values: CDR1 SGHTA, CDR2 FQGNSA. Only in-frame clones appear in the TCRdb table, and some are missing; sequencing was by immunoSEQ multiplex PCR. There are around 92,000 clones in the sample; around 92% occur only once, and less than 2.5% lies in the top ten. The J gene is TRBJ2-1, the V gene TRBV7-2; 11 nucleotides match TRBD2. The sample in question was peripheral blood, obtained in the third trimester of pregnancy. The receptor was derived from a female donor with multiple sclerosis, enrolled in a pregnancy study. CDR3: CASSLYPGLAEEQFF. Here the CDR3 DNA reads TGTGCCAGCAGCTTATATCCGGGACTAGCGGAAGAGCAGTTCTTC. The full variable domain, in which reference TRBV7-2 and TRBJ2-1 provide the parts outside the CDR3, is GAGVSQSPSNKVTEKGKDVELRCDPISGHTALYWYRQSLGQGLEFLIYFQGNSAPDKSGLPSDRFSAERTGGSVSTLTIQRTQQEDSAVYLCASSLYPGLAEEQFFGPGTRLTVL.